This TCR beta chain was identified during a study of T cell responses to AZD1222 COVID-19 vaccine. Points from the study as a whole: AZD1222 recipients seropositive at baseline numbered only 6 or 7.

A note on this clone: Its antigen remains unidentified.

Produced via immunoSEQ multiplex PCR; TCRdb's table is partial and in-frame only. The profile shows about 150,000 clones, about 89% of them singletons. Trimming left V 4 bases short and J 9 bases short, with 19 bases between. The CDR3 totals 15 residues. The TCR originated in an adult who received the MenACWY meningococcal vaccine as a control. The starting material was peripheral blood, obtained 28 days after the second dose of the MenACWY control vaccine. This chain links TRBV23-1 with TRBJ1-5; a possible D gene is TRBD1 (6 bases). TRBV23-1 is an open reading frame whose function is uncertain. CDR3 in DNA: TGCGCCAGCAGTCCCCCCGACAGGTCGCCGGGGCCCCAGCATTTT. It yields the protein CASSPPDRSPGPQHF.